This is a list of T cell receptor beta chains from one sample in a study of Ad26.COV2.S vaccination and SARS-CoV-2 variants. Repertoires were generated with immunoSEQ multiplex PCR, while TCRdb's copy carries only in-frame clones and drops some. Of about 350,000 clones listed, around 89% are singletons. The material sequenced was peripheral blood, taken in a trial of Ad26.COV2.S vaccine versus placebo. The receptors were sampled from a person aged 18-65 years who received the Ad26.COV2.S COVID-19 vaccine or a placebo. Both conserved end residues are part of each CDR3. D genes are given only for firm matches. Rows may omit the clone size; those that give it use once, few, many or a size class.

D gene	V gene	CDR3 length	J gene	clone size	CDR3 protein	CDR3 DNA
TRBD1	TRBV5-5	15	TRBJ2-7	-	CASSLGQGAQYEQYF	TGTGCCAGCAGCTTGGGGCAGGGGGCGCAGTACGAGCAGTACTTC
TRBD1	TRBV19	19	TRBJ2-4	-	CASSSPGGAKNSTKNIQYF	TGTGCCAGTAGTTCTCCAGGGGGCGCGAAGAACTCTACCAAAAACATTCAGTACTTC
-	TRBV7-9	18	TRBJ2-1	-	CASSSPATRESPYNEQFF	TGTGCCAGCAGCTCGCCCGCAACTCGGGAGTCCCCCTACAATGAGCAGTTCTTC
-	TRBV3-1/TRBV3-2	15	TRBJ2-5	-	CASSQVSGSGETQYF	TGTGCCAGCAGCCAAGTTTCAGGATCAGGAGAGACCCAGTACTTC
TRBD1	TRBV5-1	15	TRBJ1-1	-	CASSVTGALNTEAFF	TGCGCCAGCAGTGTGACAGGGGCCCTGAACACTGAAGCTTTCTTT
-	TRBV19	14	TRBJ1-4	-	CASTGTATNEKLFF	TGTGCCAGTACCGGAACTGCAACTAATGAAAAACTGTTTTTT
-	TRBV27	15	TRBJ1-1	-	CASSFLTNLGTEAFF	TGTGCCAGCAGTTTCCTGACCAACCTGGGCACTGAAGCTTTCTTT
-	TRBV4-3	16	TRBJ1-6	few	CASSQDPQGVNSPLHF	TGCGCCAGCAGCCAAGACCCACAGGGAGTTAATTCACCCCTCCACTTT
TRBD1	TRBV4-1	18	TRBJ1-4	-	CASSPSRRQGARGEKLFF	TGCGCCAGCAGCCCGAGTAGGAGACAGGGGGCGCGGGGAGAAAAACTGTTTTTT
-	TRBV5-6	15	TRBJ1-1	-	CASSRSQGRQAEAFF	TGTGCCAGCAGCCGATCACAGGGTAGGCAAGCTGAAGCTTTCTTT
-	TRBV7-9	14	TRBJ1-1	-	CASRERTAYTEAFF	TGTGCCAGCAGAGAAAGGACAGCGTACACTGAAGCTTTCTTT
TRBD2	TRBV6-2/TRBV6-3	15	TRBJ2-5	-	CASSYSTAGQETQYF	TGTGCCAGCAGTTACTCGACAGCGGGGCAAGAGACCCAGTACTTC
TRBD2	TRBV7-9	15	TRBJ2-1	-	CASSPTSGGYNEQFF	TGTGCCAGCAGCCCAACTAGCGGGGGCTACAATGAGCAGTTCTTC